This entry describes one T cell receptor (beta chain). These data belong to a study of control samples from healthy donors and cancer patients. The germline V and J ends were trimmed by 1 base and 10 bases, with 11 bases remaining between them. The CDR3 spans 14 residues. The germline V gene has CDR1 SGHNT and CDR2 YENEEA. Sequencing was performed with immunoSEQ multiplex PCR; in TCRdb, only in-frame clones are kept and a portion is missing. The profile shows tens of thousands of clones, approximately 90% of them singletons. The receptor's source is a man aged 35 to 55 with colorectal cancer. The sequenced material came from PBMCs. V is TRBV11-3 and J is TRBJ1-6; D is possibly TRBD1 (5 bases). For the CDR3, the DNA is TGTGCCAGCAGCTTAGGGGGGTCGGACTCACCCCTCCACTTT. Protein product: CASSLGGSDSPLHF.